The next 21 T cell receptor beta chains were all read from a single sample in a study of blood T cell repertoires in COVID-19. Clones were sequenced by immunoSEQ multiplex PCR, and TCRdb holds only the in-frame ones, with some missing. The sample records around 190,000 clones, around 80% being singletons. The sample consisted of peripheral blood. These receptors all come from a woman aged 45-59 years with acute or convalescent COVID-19.

The chain combines TRBV6-5 with TRBJ1-5; D uncertain. The V end lost 8 bases, the J end lost 0 bases, and 14 bases lay between the germline ends. Germline-derived CDR1 and CDR2 are MNHEY and SVGAGI. The CDR3 is 15 residues long. The chain's CDR3 is CASAPELYSNQPQHF. DNA of the CDR3: TGTGCCAGCGCCCCCGAGCTCTATAGCAATCAGCCCCAGCATTTT.

This clone was detected once. The rearrangement uses TRBV5-1 and TRBJ2-7, with 7 bases matching TRBD1. The CDR3 has 17 residues. V lost 4 bases and J lost 2; bases outside the gene matches: 15. Germline CDR1 is SGHRS and CDR2 is YFSETQ. The CDR3 loop reads CASSRTPPGQHPYEQYF. The CDR3 DNA reads as TGCGCCAGCAGCCGTACCCCTCCGGGACAGCACCCCTACGAGCAGTACTTC.

The chain has TRBV5-1 and TRBJ2-4, with 16 bases that match TRBD2. The V and J ends lost 3 bases and 6 bases, in that order; junction bases with no gene match: 6. CDR1 SGHRS and CDR2 YFSETQ come from the germline V gene. The CDR3 length is 17 residues. The CDR3 DNA is TGCGCCAGCAGCTCGGGACTAGCGGGAGGGCCGGGAAACATTCAGTACTTC. It codes for CASSSGLAGGPGNIQYF.

This chain joins TRBV29-1 and TRBJ1-1; maybe TRBD1 (5 bases). This CDR3 comprises 14 residues. Germline CDR1 is SQVTM and CDR2 is ANQGSEA. The V and J ends lost 5 bases and 1 base respectively, with 14 bases between them. The CDR3 DNA is TGCAGCGTTTCTAAGGGGCGGTCGAACACTGAAGCTTTCTTT. Its protein is CSVSKGRSNTEAFF. Full variable domain (outside the CDR3, taken from reference TRBV29-1 and TRBJ1-1): SAVISQKPSRDICQRGTSLTIQCQVDSQVTMMFWYRQQPGQSLTLIATANQGSEATYESGFVIDKFPISRPNLTFSTLTVSNMSPEDSSIYLCSVSKGRSNTEAFFGQGTRLTVV.

This clone was found once. The rearrangement links TRBV9 to TRBJ1-2; TRBD1 matches 10 bases. Losses at the gene ends were 4 bases for V and 8 bases for J; bases not matched to a gene: 8. CDR1 is SGDLS and CDR2 is YYNGEE in the germline V gene. The CDR3 sequence is 14 residues long. CDR3 residues: CASSFSGTGEGYTF. DNA for the CDR3: TGTGCCAGCAGCTTCTCCGGGACAGGGGAGGGCTACACCTTC.

V and J are TRBV24-1 and TRBJ1-2; TRBD1 aligns across 10 bases. From germline, CDR1 is KGHDR and CDR2 SFDVKD. J gave up 2 bases and V 4 bases, and 3 bases lay outside the gene matches. The CDR3 totals 15 residues. CDR3 in amino acids: CATSDVGQGNYGYTF. For the CDR3, the DNA is TGTGCCACCAGTGACGTGGGACAGGGGAACTATGGCTACACCTTC.

The chain joins TRBV28 to TRBJ1-2, with 10 bases fitting TRBD1. Per the germline V gene, CDR1 is MDHEN and CDR2 is SYDVKM. This CDR3 has 14 residues. V lost 2 bases to trimming and J lost 4 bases; unmatched junction nucleotides: 1. CDR3: CASSLGQGVYGYTF. CDR3 DNA: TGTGCCAGCAGTTTAGGACAGGGGGTCTATGGCTACACCTTC.

The chain has TRBV6-5 and TRBJ2-1; D gene ambiguous. From germline, CDR1 is MNHEY and CDR2 SVGAGI. The CDR3 has 14 residues. V lost 0 bases and J 0 bases, leaving 3 bases between the germline ends. In DNA form, the CDR3 reads TGTGCCAGCAGTTACTCGAGCTCCTACAATGAGCAGTTCTTC. Its translation is CASSYSSSYNEQFF.

Of note for this clone: This CDR3 is also generated by other DNA sequences in the sample. The chain uses TRBV19 and TRBJ1-1; no clear D gene. Deletions cut 3 bases from V and 1 base from J, with 6 bases between. This CDR3 comprises 13 residues. The germline V gene has CDR1 LNHDA and CDR2 SQIVND (reference sequence). For the CDR3, the DNA is TGTGCCAGTAGTATTAGAGGGAACACTGAAGCTTTCTTT. Protein: CASSIRGNTEAFF.

This clone was observed a few times. This chain links TRBV28 with TRBJ1-3, with D uncertain. The CDR3 runs 14 residues. V was shortened by 2 bases and J by 4 bases, with 9 bases between the two germline ends. Germline V gene sequence: CDR1 MDHEN, CDR2 SYDVKM. This CDR3 is CASSLQVRGNTIYF. In DNA form, the CDR3 reads TGTGCCAGCAGTTTACAAGTCAGGGGAAACACCATATATTTT.

This chain uses TRBV5-1 with TRBJ1-1, with 8 bases aligning to TRBD1. V shed 4 bases and J 4 bases; nucleotides not matched to a gene: 3. The length of the CDR3 is 13 residues. Germline loops: CDR1 SGHRS, CDR2 YFSETQ. CDR3 residues: CASSIGQGTEAFF. CDR3 DNA: TGCGCCAGCAGCATTGGACAGGGCACTGAAGCTTTCTTT.

This clone was picked up one time. The V call is TRBV6-1, the J call TRBJ2-1, with TRBD1 matching over 8 bases. Germline values: CDR1 MNHNS, CDR2 SASEGT. The V gene end was trimmed by 7 bases and the J gene end by 4 bases; junction bases not matched to a gene: 9. This CDR3 spans 15 amino acids. CDR3 DNA sequence: TGTGCCAGCACCCAAACAGGGGGTCTTTACAATGAGCAGTTCTTC. The encoded protein is CASTQTGGLYNEQFF.

This clone was seen just once. The V and J genes are TRBV9 and TRBJ2-3; TRBD1 matches at 8 bases. Germline V CDR1 and CDR2: SGDLS, YYNGEE. V lost 3 bases, J lost 4 bases, and 7 bases stayed unmatched. This CDR3 spans 15 amino acids. For the CDR3, the DNA is TGTGCCAGCAGCGCCCAGGGGGCCATCGCAGATACGCAGTATTTT. Amino acids: CASSAQGAIADTQYF.

The rearrangement links TRBV29-1 to TRBJ1-3; 9 bases fit TRBD1. Per the germline V gene, CDR1 is SQVTM and CDR2 is ANQGSEA. The CDR3 extends over 13 amino acids. With 6 bases clipped from V and 5 bases from J, the junction kept 5 bases outside the gene matches. The CDR3 protein is CSVLDRGRNTIYF. CDR3 in DNA: TGCAGCGTATTGGACAGGGGAAGAAACACCATATATTTT.

The chain uses TRBV19 and TRBJ2-1, with TRBD1 as a possible D gene (7 bases). The CDR3 is 14 residues long. Trimming took 10 bases from V and 6 from J, leaving 19 bases between them. Germline-derived CDR1 and CDR2 are LNHDA and SQIVND (reference sequence). CDR3 bases: TGTGCCACCATTTCGCAGGGGGGACTCAATGAGCAGTTCTTC. This encodes CATISQGGLNEQFF.

This chain uses TRBV6-5 with TRBJ1-2; the match to TRBD1 covers 9 bases. The J segment lost 8 bases and the V segment lost 7 bases, leaving 5 bases of the junction unmatched. This CDR3 has 12 amino acids. CDR1 and CDR2 (germline): MNHEY, SVGAGI. The CDR3 is CASNRGRLGYTF. CDR3 DNA: TGTGCCAGCAACAGGGGGCGGCTCGGCTACACCTTC.

The V and J genes are TRBV10-3 and TRBJ1-2; 7 nucleotides align to TRBD1. V shed 4 bases and J 1 base; nucleotides not matched to a gene: 9. Germline CDR1 is ENHRY and CDR2 is SYGVKD. This CDR3 region has 16 residues. The CDR3 protein is CAISGGDRPYNYGYTF. CDR3 coding DNA: TGTGCCATCAGTGGGGGGGACAGACCGTATAACTATGGCTACACCTTC.

This clone appeared a few times. This CDR3 is also generated by other DNA sequences in the sample. The genes are TRBV6-5 and TRBJ2-1; a possible D gene is TRBD2 (7 bases). Trimming cost V 2 bases and J 1 base, with 9 bases left between them. The CDR3 extends over 15 amino acids. Per germline, CDR1 MNHEY and CDR2 SVGAGI. As DNA, the CDR3 is TGTGCCAGCAGTTACGGGAGGGGGTCCTACAATGAGCAGTTCTTC. It codes for CASSYGRGSYNEQFF.

The chain couples TRBV28 to TRBJ1-1; the D is unclear. Trimming removed 5 bases from V and 2 bases from J, with 15 bases in between. The germline V gene encodes CDR1 MDHEN and CDR2 SYDVKM. The CDR3 has 15 amino acids. The CDR3 DNA sequence: TGTGCCAGCAGTCCCTACAGATCCCTTAACACTGAAGCTTTCTTT. Amino acid sequence: CASSPYRSLNTEAFF.

The CDR3 DNA reads TGTGCCAGCACTCCCCTGGGGAGGGTCTCTGGAAACACCATATATTTT. Amino acids: CASTPLGRVSGNTIYF. This chain joins TRBV11-2 and TRBJ1-3; D unclear. This CDR3 region has 16 residues. Germline V gene data show CDR1 as SGHAT and CDR2 as FQNNGV. The germline V and J ends were trimmed by 7 bases and 0 bases, with 16 bases remaining between them.

The CDR3 here is CASSIDAGTVQETQYF. The CDR3, as DNA: TGTGCCAGTAGTATAGACGCCGGGACAGTTCAAGAGACCCAGTACTTC. The V and J genes are TRBV19 and TRBJ2-5, with 7 bases fitting TRBD1. Looked up from germline, CDR1 is LNHDA and CDR2 is SQIVND (reference sequence). The trim removed 0 bases at V and 2 bases at J, leaving 6 bases unmatched. The CDR3 sequence is 16 residues long.